The 30 T cell receptor beta chains below were found in one sample sequenced in a study of blood T cell repertoires in COVID-19. Clones were read by immunoSEQ multiplex PCR, and TCRdb kept only the in-frame ones, dropping some. This sample has 250,000 to 350,000 clones, with 90% found just once. Sample: peripheral blood. All receptors come from a woman in her twenties or thirties with COVID-19, enrolled during active disease.

The chain is built from TRBV5-1 and TRBJ2-6; 8 bases line up with TRBD1. After removal of 0 bases from V and 1 base from J, the junction contained 3 bases not matched to a gene. The V gene's germline CDR1 is SGHRS and CDR2 YFSETQ. This CDR3 is 17 amino acids long. CDR3 DNA sequence: TGCGCCAGCAGCTTGGGGACAGGGATTTCTGGGGCCAACGTCCTGACTTTC. This encodes CASSLGTGISGANVLTF. Combining the CDR3 with reference TRBV5-1 and TRBJ2-6 gives the whole variable domain KAGVTQTPRYLIKTRGQQVTLSCSPISGHRSVSWYQQTPGQGLQFLFEYFSETQRNKGNFPGRFSGRQFSNSRSEMNVSTLELGDSALYLCASSLGTGISGANVLTFGAGSRLTVL.

V usage is TRBV7-6 and J usage is TRBJ2-7; 8 positions agree with TRBD2. The CDR3 runs 18 residues. Trimming at V came to 1 base and at J to 3 bases, leaving 14 bases not matched to a gene. Germline CDR1 and CDR2: SGHVS and FNYEAQ. CDR3 protein: CASSLVPPERERYYEQYF. The CDR3 DNA follows: TGTGCCAGCAGCTTAGTCCCTCCGGAGCGGGAGAGATACTACGAGCAGTACTTC.

This clone has more than one count but fewer than ten. The chain joins TRBV19 to TRBJ2-1; 12 nucleotides agree with TRBD1. The CDR3 contains 15 residues. CDR1 and CDR2 from the germline V gene are LNHDA and SQIVND (reference sequence). The V gene end was trimmed by 4 bases and the J gene end by 8 bases; junction bases not matched to a gene: 6. The chain's CDR3 is CASSTSGQGADEQFF. CDR3 in DNA: TGTGCCAGTAGTACCTCGGGACAGGGGGCCGATGAGCAGTTCTTC.

This chain connects TRBV24-1 to TRBJ2-2; a weak D match, TRBD2 (5 bases). CDR3 length equals 16 residues. V lost 2 bases and J lost 6, with 15 bases in between. CDR1 is KGHDR and CDR2 is SFDVKD in the germline V gene. Written as DNA, the CDR3 is TGTGCCACCAGTGATTCCTCCGGGAAGGAGGCCGGGGAGCTGTTTTTT. Protein: CATSDSSGKEAGELFF.

The rearrangement links TRBV6-2 or TRBV6-3 to TRBJ2-7; the match to TRBD2 covers 10 bases. Per germline, CDR1 MNHEY and CDR2 SVGEGT. The V and J ends lost 0 bases and 4 bases, in that order; junction bases with no gene match: 3. The CDR3 covers 15 residues. The CDR3 reads CASSYSLAGLYEQYF. The CDR3 DNA is TGTGCCAGCAGTTACTCACTAGCGGGACTGTACGAGCAGTACTTC.

The chain has TRBV10-2 and TRBJ2-2; 14 bases are a match to TRBD2. The germline V gene encodes CDR1 WSHSY and CDR2 SAAADI. The ends lost 2 bases at V and 7 bases at J; junction bases unmatched: 0. This CDR3 contains 15 residues. CDR3 DNA sequence: TGCGCCAGCAGTGAGGGACTAGCGGGAGGCGGGGAGCTGTTTTTT. It encodes CASSEGLAGGGELFF.

The rearrangement links TRBV19 to TRBJ2-7, with D possibly TRBD1 on 6 matching bases. The V gene lost 5 bases and the J gene lost 2 bases, with 16 bases spanning the gap. This CDR3 spans 15 amino acids. Germline assignment: CDR1 LNHDA and CDR2 SQIVND (reference sequence). This CDR3 is CASSPSIGGPYEQYF. The CDR3 DNA follows: TGTGCCAGTAGTCCCAGTATAGGGGGTCCCTACGAGCAGTACTTC. Together with reference TRBV19 and TRBJ2-7, the CDR3 gives the full variable domain: DGGITQSPKYLFRKEGQNVTLSCEQNLNHDAMYWYRQDPGQGLRLIYYSQIVNDFQKGDIAEGYSVSREKKESFPLTVTSAQKNPTAFYLCASSPSIGGPYEQYFGPGTRLTVT.

V and J are TRBV5-1 and TRBJ1-4; TRBD1 aligns across 7 bases. After removal of 2 bases from V and 5 bases from J, the junction contained 6 bases not matched to a gene. The CDR3 contains 15 residues. Germline V lookup: CDR1 SGHRS, CDR2 YFSETQ. For the CDR3, the DNA is TGCGCCAGCAGCTTACAGGGGATCCTAAATGAAAAACTGTTTTTT. This translates into CASSLQGILNEKLFF.

The V and J genes are TRBV9 and TRBJ1-1; D perhaps matches TRBD1 (5 bases). The germline V gene encodes CDR1 SGDLS and CDR2 YYNGEE. V lost 0 bases to trimming and J lost 11 bases, with 14 bases between them. This CDR3 spans 13 amino acids. CDR3: CASSVDAGYRAFF. CDR3 DNA sequence: TGTGCCAGCAGCGTAGATGCAGGGTATCGCGCTTTCTTT.

V usage is TRBV4-1 and J usage is TRBJ2-3, with a tentative D call TRBD1 (6 bases). This CDR3 has 17 residues. Germline assignment: CDR1 MGHRA and CDR2 YSYEKL. The V end lost 1 base, the J end lost 5 bases, and 19 bases lay between the germline ends. As DNA, the CDR3 is TGCGCCAGCAGCCAAGTGGGCATCTCGGTAGGGGGAGATACGCAGTATTTT. Translating gives CASSQVGISVGGDTQYF.

This chain connects TRBV6-5 to TRBJ2-2, with D possibly matching TRBD1 (6 bases). The V and J ends lost 1 base and 5 bases respectively, with 11 bases between them. The CDR3 has 15 amino acids. In germline, CDR1 is MNHEY, CDR2 SVGAGI. DNA of the CDR3: TGTGCCAGCAGTTACTGGGGGCGCGGTACCGGGGAGCTGTTTTTT. Translating gives CASSYWGRGTGELFF.

The CDR3 DNA reads TGTGCCAGCAGCTATCAGGGAAGGGCTTACGGGGAGCTGTTTTTT. Its protein product is CASSYQGRAYGELFF. This chain joins TRBV6-5 and TRBJ2-2, with D perhaps TRBD1 (5 bases). The V and J ends lost 6 bases and 7 bases respectively, with 18 bases between them. CDR3 length: 15 amino acids. The germline gives CDR1 MNHEY, CDR2 SVGAGI.

This rearrangement joins TRBV6-5 to TRBJ1-2; 9 bases are shared with TRBD1. The junction had 9 bases not matched to a gene; V was cut back by 5 bases and J by 8 bases. Germline CDR1 reads MNHEY; CDR2 reads SVGAGI. This CDR3 has 14 amino acids. The CDR3 here is CASSKPGQGNGYTF. The CDR3 DNA sequence: TGTGCCAGCAGTAAACCGGGACAGGGCAACGGCTACACCTTC.

This chain links TRBV29-1 with TRBJ1-5, with 8 bases that match TRBD1. V dropped 4 bases and J dropped 4; count of bases not matched to a gene: 3. The CDR3 contains 13 residues. CDR1 and CDR2 (germline): SQVTM, ANQGSEA. The CDR3 region has the DNA TGCAGCGTTGTGGGACAGGCTAATCAGCCCCAGCATTTT. Its translation is CSVVGQANQPQHF. Using reference TRBV29-1 and TRBJ1-5 for the parts outside the CDR3, the full variable domain is SAVISQKPSRDICQRGTSLTIQCQVDSQVTMMFWYRQQPGQSLTLIATANQGSEATYESGFVIDKFPISRPNLTFSTLTVSNMSPEDSSIYLCSVVGQANQPQHFGDGTRLSIL.

This chain links TRBV11-2 with TRBJ2-7; 10 positions match TRBD1. The CDR3 is 14 residues long. CDR1 is SGHAT, CDR2 FQNNGV, per germline. V lost 4 bases, J lost 7 bases, and 7 bases stayed unmatched. CDR3: CASSSDRGRWEQYF. CDR3 in DNA: TGTGCCAGCAGCTCTGACAGGGGGCGGTGGGAGCAGTACTTC.

This clone was picked up one time. The chain uses TRBV2 and TRBJ2-1; TRBD2 aligns across 10 bases. Unmatched junction bases numbered 12, after V lost 4 bases and J lost 6 bases. The germline CDR1 and CDR2 sequences are SNHLY and FYNNEI. This CDR3 has 17 amino acids. In DNA form, the CDR3 reads TGTGCCAGCAGTGGTACGGGACTAGCGTCGGGCTCCAATGAGCAGTTCTTC. The encoded protein is CASSGTGLASGSNEQFF.

The chain has TRBV6-4 and TRBJ2-2; TRBD2 matches at 9 bases. The CDR3 length is 16 residues. Germline V gene lookup returns CDR1 MRHNA and CDR2 SNTAGT. With V trimmed by 4 bases and J by 4 bases, 7 bases remained unmatched. This CDR3 is CASSVLAGVSTGELFF. The CDR3 nucleotides are TGTGCCAGCAGTGTTTTAGCGGGAGTATCCACCGGGGAGCTGTTTTTT.

This clone was observed a few times. The chain recombines TRBV7-2 with TRBJ1-5; no clear D. This CDR3 is 15 amino acids long. Per germline, CDR1 SGHTA and CDR2 FQGNSA. The V end was cut by 0 bases, the J end by 6 bases, with 12 bases between. The DNA of the CDR3 is TGTGCCAGCAGCTTAGCGTCCAGGCGGGGTCAGCCCCAGCATTTT. This encodes CASSLASRRGQPQHF.

The table lists this clone with a few counts. The genes are TRBV4-3 and TRBJ1-4; tentative D call: TRBD1 (5 bases). With 4 bases removed from V and 7 bases from J, the gap between germline ends came to 19 bases. The CDR3 covers 16 residues. The germline CDR1 and CDR2 sequences are LGHNA and YSLEER. This CDR3 reads CASSRQDQGIGEKLFF. The CDR3 nucleotides read TGCGCCAGCAGCCGCCAAGATCAGGGCATTGGTGAAAAACTGTTTTTT.

The rearrangement joins TRBV16 to TRBJ1-2; 9 nucleotides line up with TRBD1. V dropped 6 bases and J dropped 6; count of bases not matched to a gene: 5. This CDR3 has 13 residues. Looked up from germline, CDR1 is KGHSY and CDR2 is FQNENV. The CDR3 DNA sequence: TGTGCCAGCAGACACAGGACAGGGGATGGCTACACCTTC. Translating gives CASRHRTGDGYTF.

This chain connects TRBV4-2 to TRBJ2-3, with D perhaps matching TRBD2 (6 bases). V lost 1 base to trimming and J lost 2 bases, with 10 bases between them. The CDR3 sequence is 15 residues long. From germline, CDR1 is LGHNA and CDR2 YNFKEQ. The CDR3 sequence is CASSQGPSVTDTQYF. The CDR3 DNA reads as TGTGCCAGCAGCCAAGGGCCTAGCGTCACAGATACGCAGTATTTT.

The chain couples TRBV6-2 or TRBV6-3 to TRBJ2-7; D not certain. The length of the CDR3 is 13 residues. Between the trimmed V and J ends, which lost 0 bases and 0 bases, there was a span of 3 bases. CDR1 and CDR2 from the germline V gene are MNHEY and SVGEGT. CDR3: CASSYSSSYEQYF. The CDR3 region has the DNA TGTGCCAGCAGTTACTCTAGCTCCTACGAGCAGTACTTC.

V usage is TRBV30 and J usage is TRBJ2-5; perhaps TRBD2 as D (6 bases). CDR3 length: 13 residues. CDR1 is GTSNPN and CDR2 is SVGIG in the germline V gene (reference sequence). Trimming shortened V by 0 bases and J by 5 bases, and 10 bases separated the two germline ends. The CDR3 bases are TGTGCCTGGAGTGTACGGCTAGCGGAGACCCAGTACTTC. It is translated as CAWSVRLAETQYF. Drawing the rest from reference TRBV30 and TRBJ2-5, the complete variable domain is SQTIHQWPATLVQPVGSPLSLECTVEGTSNPNLYWYRQAAGRGLQLLFYSVGIGQISSEVPQNLSASRPQDRQFILSSKKLLLSDSGFYLCAWSVRLAETQYFGPGTRLLVL.

The rearrangement links TRBV10-3 to TRBJ1-3; 7 bases align to TRBD1. This CDR3 comprises 14 residues. Germline assignment: CDR1 ENHRY and CDR2 SYGVKD. The V and J ends lost 11 bases and 0 bases, in that order; junction bases with no gene match: 7. CDR3 DNA sequence: TGTGCCGCCACACAGGGGAACTCTGGAAACACCATATATTTT. Its protein is CAATQGNSGNTIYF.

The V call is TRBV28, the J call TRBJ2-7, with 8 bases identical to TRBD1. The CDR3 loop spans 14 amino acids. Trimming took 2 bases from V and 0 from J; bases not matched to a gene: 0. Germline-derived CDR1 and CDR2 are MDHEN and SYDVKM. The CDR3 loop is CASSLGTGSYEQYF. In nucleotides, the CDR3 is TGTGCCAGCAGTTTAGGGACAGGCTCCTACGAGCAGTACTTC.

This chain joins TRBV28 and TRBJ1-5, with 9 bases identical to TRBD1. Germline V lookup: CDR1 MDHEN, CDR2 SYDVKM. V lost 3 bases, J lost 3 bases, and 6 bases stayed unmatched. The CDR3 runs to 16 residues. The CDR3 coding sequence is TGTGCCAGCAGTTTTCAACAGGGGGCGGACAATCAGCCCCAGCATTTT. Translating it yields CASSFQQGADNQPQHF.

The chain is built from TRBV7-3 and TRBJ2-3, with no clear D. The CDR3 is made up of 14 amino acids. Looked up from germline, CDR1 is SGHTA and CDR2 is FQGTGA. Trimming removed 2 bases from V and 4 bases from J, with 10 bases in between. The CDR3 sequence: CASSLLGPPDTQYF. In DNA, the CDR3 is TGTGCCAGCAGCTTACTTGGCCCCCCAGATACGCAGTATTTT.

The chain recombines TRBV12-3 or TRBV12-4 with TRBJ1-2; D is possibly TRBD1 (5 bases). There are 13 residues in the CDR3. V gave up 5 bases and J gave up 1 base, with 8 bases separating them. In nucleotides, the CDR3 is TGTGCCAGCAGTCTACAGGTTAACTATGGCTACACCTTC. Translated, it gives CASSLQVNYGYTF.

The rearrangement uses TRBV10-3 and TRBJ2-3; 10 bases are shared with TRBD1. The CDR3 loop spans 14 amino acids. The trim removed 4 bases at V and 3 bases at J, leaving 1 base unmatched. Germline lookup yields CDR1 ENHRY and CDR2 SYGVKD. CDR3 DNA: TGTGCCATCAGTGCGGGACAGGGGACAGATACGCAGTATTTT. Protein: CAISAGQGTDTQYF.

The chain couples TRBV5-6 to TRBJ2-7, with D unresolved. The ends were cut back, 4 bases at V and 1 base at J, with 18 bases in the middle. The CDR3 has 16 amino acids. Germline V gives CDR1 SGHDT, CDR2 YYEEEE. The CDR3 DNA follows: TGTGCCAGCAGCACACGTTTGAACAGCTCATCCTACGAGCAGTACTTC. It translates to CASSTRLNSSSYEQYF.